The sequence of this TCR beta chain was determined in a study of post-analysis software for immune sequencing data. Findings and caveats of the study: TRBV5-6, TRBV5-1 and TRBV20-1 were among four or five TRBV segments more frequent in patients than controls.

Unique molecular identifiers were built into the TCR beta cDNA libraries. TCRdb redid the calling of the PCR reads with MiXCR, one entry per CDR3 protein. The profile shows approximately 440,000 distinct CDR3 sequences, roughly 46% of them singletons. This clonotype was found once. Its antigen remains unknown. Germline CDR1 reads KGHSH; CDR2 reads LQKENI. The CDR3 extends over 15 amino acids. The V gene lost 0 bases and the J gene lost 5 bases, with 14 bases spanning the gap. Source material: blood. The origin of this receptor is a girl between 10 and 17 years old with multiple sclerosis. The chain combines TRBV18 with TRBJ2-7, with D possibly TRBD1 on 5 matching bases. CDR3 DNA sequence: TGTGCCAGCTCACCACCGATAGGACAACACCACGAGCAGTACTTC. Translation gives CASSPPIGQHHEQYF.